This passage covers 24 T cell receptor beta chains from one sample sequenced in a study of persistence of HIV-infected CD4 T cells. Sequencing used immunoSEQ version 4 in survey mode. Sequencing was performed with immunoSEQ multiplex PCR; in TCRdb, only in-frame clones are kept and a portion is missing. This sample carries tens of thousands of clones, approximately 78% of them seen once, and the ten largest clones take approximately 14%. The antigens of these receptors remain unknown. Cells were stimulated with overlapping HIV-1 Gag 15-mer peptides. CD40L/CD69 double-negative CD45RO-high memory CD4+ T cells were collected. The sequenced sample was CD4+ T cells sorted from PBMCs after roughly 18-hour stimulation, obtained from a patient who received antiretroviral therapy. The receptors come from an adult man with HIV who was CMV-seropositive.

CDR3 region: CASSPPGHNYGYTF. For the CDR3, the DNA is TGCGCCAGCAGCCCGCCCGGCCACAACTATGGCTACACCTTC. V usage is TRBV4-1 and J usage is TRBJ1-2; the D is unclear. With 4 bases removed from V and 2 bases from J, the gap between germline ends came to 11 bases. Per the germline V gene, CDR1 is MGHRA and CDR2 is YSYEKL. The CDR3 runs 14 residues.

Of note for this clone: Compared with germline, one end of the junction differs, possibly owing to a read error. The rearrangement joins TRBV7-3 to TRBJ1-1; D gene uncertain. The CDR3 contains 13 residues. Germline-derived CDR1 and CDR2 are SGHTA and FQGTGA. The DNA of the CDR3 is TGTGCCAGCAGCTTAGGAAAGCCCCAGCAGGCGGTCTTT. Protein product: CASSLGKPQQAVF.

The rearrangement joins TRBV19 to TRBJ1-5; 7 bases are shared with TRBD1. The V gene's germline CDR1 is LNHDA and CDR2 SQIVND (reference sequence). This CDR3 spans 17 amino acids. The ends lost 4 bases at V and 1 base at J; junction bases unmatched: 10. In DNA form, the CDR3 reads TGTGCCAGTAGTAGCGGGACAGATTTCTCAAGCAATCAGCCCCAGCATTTT. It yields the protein CASSSGTDFSSNQPQHF.

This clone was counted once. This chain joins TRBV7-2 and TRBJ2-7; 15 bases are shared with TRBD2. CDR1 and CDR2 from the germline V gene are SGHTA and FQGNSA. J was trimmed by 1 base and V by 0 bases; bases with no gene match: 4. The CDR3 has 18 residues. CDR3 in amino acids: CASSLAGGTSGGSYEQYF. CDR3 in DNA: TGTGCCAGCAGCTTAGCGGGTGGGACTAGCGGGGGGTCCTACGAGCAGTACTTC.

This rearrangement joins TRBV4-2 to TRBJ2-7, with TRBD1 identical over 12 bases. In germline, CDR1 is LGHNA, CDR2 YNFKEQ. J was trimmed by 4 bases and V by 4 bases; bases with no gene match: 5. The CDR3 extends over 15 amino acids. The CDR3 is CASSPPGQGAYEQYF. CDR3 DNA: TGTGCCAGCAGCCCACCGGGACAGGGGGCATACGAGCAGTACTTC.

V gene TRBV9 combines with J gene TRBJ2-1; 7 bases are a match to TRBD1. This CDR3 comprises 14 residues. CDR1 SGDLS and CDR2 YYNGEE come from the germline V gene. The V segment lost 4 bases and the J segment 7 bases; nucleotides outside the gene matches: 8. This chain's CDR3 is CASSLTQTGNEQFF. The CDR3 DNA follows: TGTGCCAGCAGCCTCACCCAGACAGGGAATGAGCAGTTCTTC.

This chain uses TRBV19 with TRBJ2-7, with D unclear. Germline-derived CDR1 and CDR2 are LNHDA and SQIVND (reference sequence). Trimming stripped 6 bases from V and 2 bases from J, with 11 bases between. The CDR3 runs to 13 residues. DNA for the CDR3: TGTGCCAGTAGCACAACCGGACCCTACGAGCAGTACTTC. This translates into CASSTTGPYEQYF.

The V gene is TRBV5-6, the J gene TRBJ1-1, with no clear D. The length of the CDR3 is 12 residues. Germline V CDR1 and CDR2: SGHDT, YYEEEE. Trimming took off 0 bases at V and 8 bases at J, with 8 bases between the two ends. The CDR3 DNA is TGTGCCAGCAGCTTGGCCGCAAACGAAGCTTTCTTT. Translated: CASSLAANEAFF.

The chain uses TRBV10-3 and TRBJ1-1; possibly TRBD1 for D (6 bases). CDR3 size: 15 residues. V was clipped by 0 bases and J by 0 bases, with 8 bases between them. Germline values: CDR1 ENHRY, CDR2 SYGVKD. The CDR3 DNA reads TGTGCCATCAGTGAGTCGGGGGGCCTGAACACTGAAGCTTTCTTT. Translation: CAISESGGLNTEAFF.

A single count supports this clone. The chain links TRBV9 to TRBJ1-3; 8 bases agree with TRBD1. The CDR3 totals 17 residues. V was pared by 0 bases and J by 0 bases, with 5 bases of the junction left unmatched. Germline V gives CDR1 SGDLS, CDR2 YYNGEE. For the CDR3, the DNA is TGTGCCAGCAGCGTAGAACCAGGGGGCTCCTCTGGAAACACCATATATTTT. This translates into CASSVEPGGSSGNTIYF.

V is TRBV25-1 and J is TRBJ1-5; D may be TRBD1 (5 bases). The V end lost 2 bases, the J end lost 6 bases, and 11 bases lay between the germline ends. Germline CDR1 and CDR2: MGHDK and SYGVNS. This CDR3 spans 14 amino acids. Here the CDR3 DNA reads TGTGCCAGCAGTGAACCGGGGGGTGGTCAGCCCCAGCATTTT. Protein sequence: CASSEPGGGQPQHF. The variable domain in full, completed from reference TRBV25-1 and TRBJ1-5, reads EADIYQTPRYLVIGTGKKITLECSQTMGHDKMYWYQQDPGMELHLIHYSYGVNSTEKGDLSSESTVSRIRTEHFPLTLESARPSHTSQYLCASSEPGGGQPQHFGDGTRLSIL.

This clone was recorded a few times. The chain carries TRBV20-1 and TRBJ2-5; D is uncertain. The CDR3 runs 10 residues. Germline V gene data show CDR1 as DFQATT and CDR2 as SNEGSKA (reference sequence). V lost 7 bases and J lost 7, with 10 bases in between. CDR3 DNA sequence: TGCAGTGGGTCTCTGTTGACCCAGTACTTC. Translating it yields CSGSLLTQYF.

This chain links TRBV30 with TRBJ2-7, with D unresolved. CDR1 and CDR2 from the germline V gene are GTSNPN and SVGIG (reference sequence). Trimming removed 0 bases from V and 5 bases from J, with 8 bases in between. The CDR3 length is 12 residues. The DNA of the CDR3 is TGTGCCTGGAGTGTGGTCACTAACGAGCAGTACTTC. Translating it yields CAWSVVTNEQYF. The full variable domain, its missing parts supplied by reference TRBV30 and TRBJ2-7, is SQTIHQWPATLVQPVGSPLSLECTVEGTSNPNLYWYRQAAGRGLQLLFYSVGIGQISSEVPQNLSASRPQDRQFILSSKKLLLSDSGFYLCAWSVVTNEQYFGPGTRLTVT.

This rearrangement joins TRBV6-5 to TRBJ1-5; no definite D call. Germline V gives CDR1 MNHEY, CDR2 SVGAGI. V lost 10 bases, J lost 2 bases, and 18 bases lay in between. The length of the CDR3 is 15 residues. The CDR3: CAIKNGRNGNQPQHF. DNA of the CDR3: TGTGCCATCAAGAACGGGCGGAATGGCAATCAGCCCCAGCATTTT.

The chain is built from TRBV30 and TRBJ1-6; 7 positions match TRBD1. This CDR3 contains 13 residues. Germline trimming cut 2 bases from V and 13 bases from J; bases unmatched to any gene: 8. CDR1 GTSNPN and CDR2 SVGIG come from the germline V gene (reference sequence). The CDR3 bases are TGTGCCTGGAGTCCCCGGGACAGCCGGCCCCTCCACTTT. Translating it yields CAWSPRDSRPLHF.

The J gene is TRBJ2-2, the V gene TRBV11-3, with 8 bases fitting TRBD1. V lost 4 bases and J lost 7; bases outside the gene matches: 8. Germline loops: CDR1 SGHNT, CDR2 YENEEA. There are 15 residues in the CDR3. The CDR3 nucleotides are TGTGCCAGCAGCTCAAGACAGGGGCTAGGCGGGGAGCTGTTTTTT. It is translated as CASSSRQGLGGELFF.

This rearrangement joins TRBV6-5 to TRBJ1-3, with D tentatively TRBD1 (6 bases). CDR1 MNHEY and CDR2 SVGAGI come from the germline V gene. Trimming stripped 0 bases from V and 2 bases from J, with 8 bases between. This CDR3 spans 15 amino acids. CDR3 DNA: TGTGCCAGCAGTTACTCTCGGACAGCTGGAAACACCATATATTTT. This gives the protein CASSYSRTAGNTIYF.

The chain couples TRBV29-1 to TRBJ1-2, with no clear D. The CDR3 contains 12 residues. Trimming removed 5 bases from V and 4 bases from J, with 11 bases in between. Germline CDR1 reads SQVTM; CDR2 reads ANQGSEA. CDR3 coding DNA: TGCAGCGTTTGGGCACGAGCCTATGGCTACACCTTC. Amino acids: CSVWARAYGYTF.

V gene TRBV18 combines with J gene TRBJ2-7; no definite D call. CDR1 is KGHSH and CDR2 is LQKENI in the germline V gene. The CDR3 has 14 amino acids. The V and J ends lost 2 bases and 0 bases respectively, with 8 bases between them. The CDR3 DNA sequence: TGTGCCAGCTCACCAATGGGATTCTCCTACGAGCAGTACTTC. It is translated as CASSPMGFSYEQYF.

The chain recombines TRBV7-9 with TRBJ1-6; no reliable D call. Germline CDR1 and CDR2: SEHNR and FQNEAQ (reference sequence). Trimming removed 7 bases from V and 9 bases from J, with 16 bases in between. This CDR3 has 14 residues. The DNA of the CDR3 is TGTGCCAGCACCGAAGGGTATGAGGCTTCACCCCTCCACTTT. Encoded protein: CASTEGYEASPLHF.

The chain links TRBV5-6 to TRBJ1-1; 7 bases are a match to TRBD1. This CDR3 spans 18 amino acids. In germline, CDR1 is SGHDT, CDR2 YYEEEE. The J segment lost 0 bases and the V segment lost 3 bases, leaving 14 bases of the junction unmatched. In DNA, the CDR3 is TGTGCCAGCAGCTCTCTTCGGGACAGAACCTTTCTGAACACTGAAGCTTTCTTT. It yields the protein CASSSLRDRTFLNTEAFF.

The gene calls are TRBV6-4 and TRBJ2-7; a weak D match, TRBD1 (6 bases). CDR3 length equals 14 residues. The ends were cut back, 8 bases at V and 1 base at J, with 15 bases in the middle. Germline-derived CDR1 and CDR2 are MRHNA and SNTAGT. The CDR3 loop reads CASGRGRGSYEQYF. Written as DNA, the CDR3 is TGTGCCAGCGGCCGAGGAAGGGGGTCCTACGAGCAGTACTTC.

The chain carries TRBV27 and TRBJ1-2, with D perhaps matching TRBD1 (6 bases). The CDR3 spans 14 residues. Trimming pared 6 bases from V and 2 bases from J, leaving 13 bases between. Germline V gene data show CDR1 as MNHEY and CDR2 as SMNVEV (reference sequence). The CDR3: CASSRTGTNYGYTF. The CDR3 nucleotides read TGTGCCAGCAGCCGCACAGGGACCAACTATGGCTACACCTTC.

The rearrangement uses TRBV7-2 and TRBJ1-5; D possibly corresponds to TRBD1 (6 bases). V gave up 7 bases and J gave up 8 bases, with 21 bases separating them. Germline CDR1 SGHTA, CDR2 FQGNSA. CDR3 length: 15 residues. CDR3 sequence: CASTPGGANVKPQHF. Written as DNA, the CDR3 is TGTGCCAGCACCCCCGGGGGGGCAAATGTTAAGCCCCAGCATTTT.